Each of the 23 T cell receptor beta chains below was sequenced from the same sample in a study of lymphopenia after photon versus proton radiotherapy (dated by TCRdb to the late 2010s). Library generation was performed with the immunoSEQ multiplex PCR assay. TCRdb took over this immuneACCESS table, retaining in-frame rearrangements with V and J assigned. Such tables are incomplete; in checked studies, under half of the missing clones stem from an unresolved V gene, and the remainder is unexplained. A total of 7,500 to 9,500 clones appear in this sample, about 85% of them only once. The leading ten clones occupy 3% to 3.5% of the sample. The material was peripheral blood, obtained from a patient treated with photon-based radiotherapy. These receptors all stem from a woman aged 70-85 years with pancreatic cancer.

This clone is a singleton in its sample. V gene TRBV7-3 combines with J gene TRBJ2-5; maybe TRBD1 (6 bases). Germline V gives CDR1 SGHTA, CDR2 FQGTGA. V was shortened by 5 bases and J by 3 bases, with 10 bases between the two germline ends. The CDR3 extends over 13 amino acids. The CDR3 sequence: CASSLGAEETQYF. In nucleotides, the CDR3 is TGTGCCAGCAGCCTGGGGGCCGAAGAGACCCAGTACTTC.

The CDR3 bases are TGCGCCAGCAGTCAATCGTACGGGGAAGGTAAGTATACTGAAGCTTTCTTT. This translates into CASSQSYGEGKYTEAFF. The V gene is TRBV23-1, the J gene TRBJ1-1, with D uncertain. TRBV23-1 is noted as an ORF with a role that remains uncertain. V lost 0 bases, J lost 5 bases, and 19 bases lay in between. The CDR3 is made up of 17 amino acids.

The chain has TRBV4-1 and TRBJ2-2; 11 bases fit TRBD2. The ends lost 1 base at V and 5 bases at J; junction bases unmatched: 6. Germline loops: CDR1 MGHRA, CDR2 YSYEKL. This CDR3 has 17 residues. CDR3 nucleotides: TGCGCCAGCAGCCAAGTGACTAGCGGGATGGGAACCGGGGAGCTGTTTTTT. Translated, it gives CASSQVTSGMGTGELFF.

The V and J genes are TRBV5-4 and TRBJ1-1, with unresolved D. The CDR3 is made up of 13 amino acids. V was shortened by 6 bases and J by 1 base, with 10 bases between the two germline ends. Germline assignment: CDR1 SGHNT and CDR2 YYREEE (reference sequence). The CDR3: CASNRAPNTEAFF. The CDR3 nucleotides read TGTGCCAGCAACCGGGCCCCGAACACTGAAGCTTTCTTT. The entire variable domain, with the rest obtained from reference TRBV5-4 and TRBJ1-1, is as follows: ETGVTQSPTHLIKTRGQQVTLRCSSQSGHNTVSWYQQALGQGPQFIFQYYREEENGRGNFPPRFSGLQFPNYSSELNVNALELDDSALYLCASNRAPNTEAFFGQGTRLTVV.

This sequence joins TRBV4-1 and TRBJ2-7; D gene uncertain. The length of the CDR3 is 13 residues. Trimming stripped 0 bases from V and 1 base from J, with 4 bases between. Germline V gives CDR1 MGHRA, CDR2 YSYEKL. CDR3 DNA sequence: TGCGCCAGCAGCCAAGATCATTCCTACGAGCAGTACTTC. The encoded protein is CASSQDHSYEQYF.

The chain couples TRBV18 to TRBJ2-7; perhaps D is TRBD1 or TRBD2 (5 bases each). V lost 3 bases and J lost 1, with 13 bases in between. Germline-derived CDR1 and CDR2 are KGHSH and LQKENI. The CDR3 spans 15 residues. CDR3 loop: CASSPRRTQSYEQYF. As DNA, the CDR3 is TGTGCCAGCTCACCCCGGAGGACACAATCCTACGAGCAGTACTTC. The variable domain in full, completed from reference TRBV18 and TRBJ2-7, reads NAGVMQNPRHLVRRRGQEARLRCSPMKGHSHVYWYRQLPEEGLKFMVYLQKENIIDESGMPKERFSAEFPKEGPSILRIQQVVRGDSAAYFCASSPRRTQSYEQYFGPGTRLTVT.

The chain uses TRBV10-3 and TRBJ2-1; TRBD2 aligns across 16 bases. The CDR3 has 16 amino acids. J gave up 6 bases and V 9 bases, and 8 bases lay outside the gene matches. The germline V gene has CDR1 ENHRY and CDR2 SYGVKD. As DNA, the CDR3 is TGTGCCATGACCGGGACTAGCGGGAGGGCCCTCAATGAGCAGTTCTTC. Its protein is CAMTGTSGRALNEQFF.

The chain is built from TRBV19 and TRBJ1-4, with D unresolved. Per germline, CDR1 LNHDA and CDR2 SQIVND (reference sequence). Trimming removed 3 bases at V and 5 bases at J, with 7 bases between. CDR3 length: 13 amino acids. This CDR3 reads CASSIPTNEKLFF. The DNA for the CDR3 is TGTGCCAGTAGTATCCCGACCAATGAAAAACTGTTTTTT.

The V gene is TRBV6-6, the J gene TRBJ2-7, with TRBD1 identical over 7 bases. The V gene's germline CDR1 is MNHNY and CDR2 SVGAGI (reference sequence). J gave up 2 bases and V 4 bases, and 2 bases lay outside the gene matches. The CDR3 spans 13 residues. The CDR3 is CASSFGQAYEQYF. The CDR3 nucleotides read TGTGCCAGCAGTTTCGGACAGGCCTACGAGCAGTACTTC.

This clone was counted a few times. This chain joins TRBV18 and TRBJ2-3, with D hard to call. The germline V gene encodes CDR1 KGHSH and CDR2 LQKENI. Trimming took off 0 bases at V and 7 bases at J, with 11 bases between the two ends. The CDR3 is 14 residues long. CDR3 DNA sequence: TGTGCCAGCTCACCACCCGCCCAGGCGAATACGCAGTATTTT. Protein sequence: CASSPPAQANTQYF.

The chain carries TRBV4-1 and TRBJ1-3; D not certain. Germline CDR1 and CDR2: MGHRA and YSYEKL. V was cut by 1 base and J by 0 bases, with 10 bases left in between. The CDR3 is 16 residues long. CDR3 protein: CASSQVSVPSGNTIYF. The CDR3 nucleotides read TGCGCCAGCAGCCAAGTTTCTGTTCCCTCTGGAAACACCATATATTTT.

This clone occurred once. This sequence joins TRBV5-1 and TRBJ1-1, with D hard to call. The CDR3 consists of 15 residues. Trimming cost V 0 bases and J 1 base, with 10 bases left between them. Germline V gene data show CDR1 as SGHRS and CDR2 as YFSETQ. The CDR3 here is CASSLGGRSNTEAFF. The DNA of the CDR3 is TGCGCCAGCAGCTTGGGTGGCAGGTCGAACACTGAAGCTTTCTTT.

The chain recombines TRBV7-2 with TRBJ1-2, with 7 bases lining up with TRBD1. The germline CDR1 and CDR2 sequences are SGHTA and FQGNSA. The CDR3 covers 14 residues. Trimming removed 6 bases from V and 6 bases from J; junction bases left unmatched: 10. As DNA, the CDR3 is TGTGCCAGCAGTTTCACGACAGGGAGTGATGGCTACACCTTC. Translation: CASSFTTGSDGYTF.

The chain carries TRBV7-6 and TRBJ1-4; the match to TRBD1 covers 9 bases. Unmatched junction bases numbered 2, after V lost 1 base and J lost 5 bases. The germline CDR1 and CDR2 sequences are SGHVS and FNYEAQ. CDR3 size: 15 residues. The CDR3 protein is CASSLETGGNEKLFF. In nucleotides, the CDR3 is TGTGCCAGCAGCTTAGAAACAGGGGGCAATGAAAAACTGTTTTTT. The variable domain in full, with the rest retrieved from reference TRBV7-6 and TRBJ1-4, is GAGVSQSPRYKVTKRGQDVALRCDPISGHVSLYWYRQALGQGPEFLTYFNYEAQQDKSGLPNDRFSAERPEGSISTLTIQRTEQRDSAMYRCASSLETGGNEKLFFGSGTQLSVL.

The V call is TRBV15, the J call TRBJ2-3; 8 bases align to TRBD1. Germline loops: CDR1 LNHNV, CDR2 YYDKDF (reference sequence). The CDR3 is 17 amino acids. After removal of 5 bases from V and 2 bases from J, the junction contained 12 bases not matched to a gene. The CDR3 reads CATSHGGVTGATDTQYF. The CDR3 DNA sequence: TGTGCCACCAGCCACGGTGGGGTGACAGGGGCCACAGATACGCAGTATTTT.

To note about this clone: Within the sample, other DNA sequences also encode this same CDR3. The rearrangement links TRBV4-1 to TRBJ2-7, with 7 nucleotides matching TRBD1. With V trimmed by 2 bases and J by 3 bases, 4 bases remained unmatched. Per the germline V gene, CDR1 is MGHRA and CDR2 is YSYEKL. The CDR3 totals 14 residues. The CDR3 DNA follows: TGCGCCAGCAGCCAAAGGACAGGCGGCTACGAGCAGTACTTC. Its translation: CASSQRTGGYEQYF.

The rearrangement joins TRBV27 to TRBJ2-1; 9 bases fit TRBD1. The CDR3 consists of 15 residues. The germline V gene encodes CDR1 MNHEY and CDR2 SMNVEV (reference sequence). With V trimmed by 6 bases and J by 6 bases, 9 bases remained unmatched. CDR3 amino acids: CASSVPGQGFNEQFF. CDR3 coding DNA: TGTGCCAGCAGCGTCCCGGGACAGGGTTTCAATGAGCAGTTCTTC.

In regard to this clone: An end of the junction does not agree with germline; a read error may underlie this. The chain couples TRBV5-3 to TRBJ2-5; no clear D. TRBV5-3 is given ORF status, its function remaining uncertain. The CDR3 is 13 residues long. The CDR3 sequence: CASSLVERQTQYF. CDR3 DNA: TGTGCCAGCAGCTTGGTGGAGAGACAGACCCAGTACTTC.

By proportion, this clone is large. The chain employs TRBV11-2 and TRBJ2-7, with D perhaps being TRBD1 or TRBD2 (5 bases each). CDR3 length: 16 amino acids. Germline loops: CDR1 SGHAT, CDR2 FQNNGV. Trimming removed 5 bases from V and 7 bases from J, with 24 bases in between. Here the CDR3 DNA reads TGTGCCAGCAGCCAACCGGGGAGCTGGACACCGAGGGAGCAGTACTTC. It is translated as CASSQPGSWTPREQYF.

The chain carries TRBV5-5 and TRBJ1-5; TRBD1 is a possible D gene (6 bases). Germline lookup yields CDR1 SGHKS and CDR2 YYEKEE (reference sequence). This CDR3 spans 15 amino acids. V shed 0 bases and J shed 4 bases, with 11 bases lying between them. The CDR3 reads CASSLAGTRNQPQHF. For the CDR3, the DNA is TGTGCCAGCAGCTTGGCCGGGACAAGAAATCAGCCCCAGCATTTT.

Only one count was recorded for this clone. V gene TRBV18 combines with J gene TRBJ2-5, with unresolved D. The last part of the DNA fits TRBJ2-7 better; the J call may be wrong. CDR1 is KGHSH, CDR2 LQKENI, per germline. The CDR3 totals 12 residues. CDR3 in DNA: TGTGCCAGCTCACCCGCGACATACGAGCAGTACTTC. Translated, it gives CASSPATYEQYF.

This clone was detected only a few times. This chain uses TRBV7-8 with TRBJ2-1; the match to TRBD2 covers 7 bases. Per germline, CDR1 SGHVS and CDR2 FQNEAQ. This CDR3 is built from 15 residues. Trimming cost V 5 bases and J 0 bases; bases outside gene matches: 4. CDR3 sequence (DNA): TGTGCCAGCAGCCTTCTAGCGGACTCCTACAATGAGCAGTTCTTC. It codes for CASSLLADSYNEQFF.

This sequence joins TRBV6-1 and TRBJ1-5, with D hard to call. With 4 bases removed from V and 0 bases from J, the gap between germline ends came to 7 bases. Germline assignment: CDR1 MNHNS and CDR2 SASEGT. The CDR3 has 14 residues. CDR3 sequence reads: CASSVRGSNQPQHF. The CDR3 DNA reads TGTGCCAGCAGTGTCAGAGGTAGCAATCAGCCCCAGCATTTT.